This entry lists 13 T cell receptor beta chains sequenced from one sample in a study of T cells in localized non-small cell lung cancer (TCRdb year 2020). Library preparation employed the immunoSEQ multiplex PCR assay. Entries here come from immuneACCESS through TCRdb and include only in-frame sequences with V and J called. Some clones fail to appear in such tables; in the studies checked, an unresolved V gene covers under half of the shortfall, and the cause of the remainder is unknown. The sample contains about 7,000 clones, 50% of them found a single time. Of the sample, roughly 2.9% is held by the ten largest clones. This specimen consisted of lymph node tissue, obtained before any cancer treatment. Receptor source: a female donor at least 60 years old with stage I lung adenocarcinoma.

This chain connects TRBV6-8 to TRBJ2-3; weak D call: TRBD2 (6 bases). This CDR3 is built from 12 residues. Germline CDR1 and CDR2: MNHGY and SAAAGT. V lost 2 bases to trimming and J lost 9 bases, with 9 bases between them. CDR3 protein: CASSYPTRTQYF. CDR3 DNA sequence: TGTGCCAGCAGTTACCCGACTAGAACGCAGTATTTT.

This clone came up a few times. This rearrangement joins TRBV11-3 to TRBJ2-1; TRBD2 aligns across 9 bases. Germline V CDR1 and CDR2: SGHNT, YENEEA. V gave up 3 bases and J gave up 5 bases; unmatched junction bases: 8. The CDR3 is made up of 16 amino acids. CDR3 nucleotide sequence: TGTGCCAGCAGCTTTGGAGCGGGAGGTCGCCACAATGAGCAGTTCTTC. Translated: CASSFGAGGRHNEQFF.

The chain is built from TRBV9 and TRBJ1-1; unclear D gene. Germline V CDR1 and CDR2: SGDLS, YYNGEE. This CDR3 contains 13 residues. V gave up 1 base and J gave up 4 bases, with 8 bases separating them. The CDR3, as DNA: TGTGCCAGCAGCGTAAGAGGTCGCACTGAAGCTTTCTTT. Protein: CASSVRGRTEAFF.

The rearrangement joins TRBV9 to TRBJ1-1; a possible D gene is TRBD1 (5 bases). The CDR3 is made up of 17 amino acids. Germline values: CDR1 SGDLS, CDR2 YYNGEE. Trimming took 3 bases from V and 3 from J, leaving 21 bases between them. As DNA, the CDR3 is TGTGCCAGCAGCGGTAGTAAGATGGGGCTAAGGGACACTGAAGCTTTCTTT. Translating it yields CASSGSKMGLRDTEAFF.

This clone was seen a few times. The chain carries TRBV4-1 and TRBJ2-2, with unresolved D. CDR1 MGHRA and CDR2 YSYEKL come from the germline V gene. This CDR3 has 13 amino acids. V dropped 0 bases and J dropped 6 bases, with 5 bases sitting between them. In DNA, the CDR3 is TGCGCCAGCAGCCAAGATGGGGCCGGGGAGCTGTTTTTT. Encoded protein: CASSQDGAGELFF.

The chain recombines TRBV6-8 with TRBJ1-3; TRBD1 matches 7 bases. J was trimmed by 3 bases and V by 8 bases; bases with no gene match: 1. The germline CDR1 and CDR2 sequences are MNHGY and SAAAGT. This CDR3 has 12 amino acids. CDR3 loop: CASGDSGNTIYF. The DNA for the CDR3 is TGTGCCAGCGGGGACAGTGGAAACACCATATATTTT.

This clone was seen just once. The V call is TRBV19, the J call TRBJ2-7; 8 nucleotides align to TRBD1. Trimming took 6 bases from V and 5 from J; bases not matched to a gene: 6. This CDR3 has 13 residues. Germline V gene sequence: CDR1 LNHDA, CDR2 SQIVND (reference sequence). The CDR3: CASRGRGLDEQYF. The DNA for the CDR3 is TGTGCCAGTAGAGGCAGGGGGCTCGACGAGCAGTACTTC. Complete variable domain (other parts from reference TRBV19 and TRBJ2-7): DGGITQSPKYLFRKEGQNVTLSCEQNLNHDAMYWYRQDPGQGLRLIYYSQIVNDFQKGDIAEGYSVSREKKESFPLTVTSAQKNPTAFYLCASRGRGLDEQYFGPGTRLTVT.

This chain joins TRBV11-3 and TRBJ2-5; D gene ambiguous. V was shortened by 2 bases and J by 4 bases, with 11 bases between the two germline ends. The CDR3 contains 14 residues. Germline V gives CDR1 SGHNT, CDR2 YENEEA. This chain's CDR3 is CASSLNQLRETQYF. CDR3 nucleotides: TGTGCCAGCAGCTTAAACCAGTTAAGAGAGACCCAGTACTTC.

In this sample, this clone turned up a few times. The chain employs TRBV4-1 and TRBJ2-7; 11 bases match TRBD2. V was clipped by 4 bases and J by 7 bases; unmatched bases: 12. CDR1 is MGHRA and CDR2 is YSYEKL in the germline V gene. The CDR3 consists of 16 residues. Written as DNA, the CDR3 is TGCGCCAGCAGCCCCTGGACTAGCGGGCCAGAGAGGGAGCAGTACTTC. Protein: CASSPWTSGPEREQYF.

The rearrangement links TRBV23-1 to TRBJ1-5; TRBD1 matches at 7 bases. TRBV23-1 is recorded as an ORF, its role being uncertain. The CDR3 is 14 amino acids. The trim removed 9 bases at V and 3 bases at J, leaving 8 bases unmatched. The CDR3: CASDRARANQPQHF. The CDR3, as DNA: TGCGCCAGTGACAGGGCTCGGGCCAATCAGCCCCAGCATTTT.

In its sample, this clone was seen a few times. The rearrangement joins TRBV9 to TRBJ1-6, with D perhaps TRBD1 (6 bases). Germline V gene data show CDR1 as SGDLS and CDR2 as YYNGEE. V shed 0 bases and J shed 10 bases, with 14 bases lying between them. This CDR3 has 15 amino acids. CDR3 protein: CASSVGGHSSSPLHF. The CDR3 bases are TGTGCCAGCAGCGTAGGGGGACATTCCTCCTCACCCCTCCACTTT.

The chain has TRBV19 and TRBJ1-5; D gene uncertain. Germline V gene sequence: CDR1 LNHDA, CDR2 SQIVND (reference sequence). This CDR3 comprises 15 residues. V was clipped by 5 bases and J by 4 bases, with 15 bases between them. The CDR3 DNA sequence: TGTGCCAGTAGTTCGTCAAGGGCCGCTAATCAGCCCCAGCATTTT. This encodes CASSSSRAANQPQHF.

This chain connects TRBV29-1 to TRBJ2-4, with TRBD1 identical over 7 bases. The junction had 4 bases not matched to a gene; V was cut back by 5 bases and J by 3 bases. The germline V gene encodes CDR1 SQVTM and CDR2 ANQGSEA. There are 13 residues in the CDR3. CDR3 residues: CSVHRQGKNIQYF. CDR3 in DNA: TGCAGCGTTCACCGACAGGGCAAAAACATTCAGTACTTC.